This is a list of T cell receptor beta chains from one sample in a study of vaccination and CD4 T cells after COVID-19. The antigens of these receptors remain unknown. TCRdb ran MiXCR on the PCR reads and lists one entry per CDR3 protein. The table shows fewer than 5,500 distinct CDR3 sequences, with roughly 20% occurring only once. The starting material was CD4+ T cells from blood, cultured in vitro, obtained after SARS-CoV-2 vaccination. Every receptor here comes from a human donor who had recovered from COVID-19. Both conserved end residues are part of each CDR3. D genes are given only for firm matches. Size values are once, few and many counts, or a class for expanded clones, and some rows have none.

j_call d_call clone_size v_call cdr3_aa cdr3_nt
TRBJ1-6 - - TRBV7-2 CASNRDGLYNSPLHF TGTGCCAGCAACCGGGACGGATTATATAATTCACCCCTCCACTTT
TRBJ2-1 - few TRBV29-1 CSSSIIGEQFF TGCAGTTCTTCCATCATCGGTGAGCAGTTCTTC
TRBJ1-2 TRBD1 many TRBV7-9 CASSLGTGVIDGYTF TGTGCCAGCAGCTTAGGGACAGGGGTGATCGATGGCTACACCTTC
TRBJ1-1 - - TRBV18 CASSPSIGAEAFF TGTGCCAGCTCACCAAGCATAGGGGCTGAAGCTTTCTTT
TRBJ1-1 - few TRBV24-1 CATRILGPSREAFF TGTGCCACCCGTATTCTGGGCCCTTCTCGGGAGGCTTTCTTT
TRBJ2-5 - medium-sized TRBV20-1 CSARVGVQKETQYF TGCAGTGCTAGAGTAGGGGTCCAAAAAGAGACCCAGTACTTC
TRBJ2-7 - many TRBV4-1 CASSRPGPEQYF TGCGCCAGCAGCCGCCCGGGGCCCGAGCAGTACTTC
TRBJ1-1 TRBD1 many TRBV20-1 CSAPGQGNTEAFF TGCAGTGCCCCGGGACAGGGGAACACTGAAGCTTTCTTT
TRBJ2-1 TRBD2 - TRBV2 CASSGQLAGVEVQFF TGTGCCAGCAGTGGACAACTAGCGGGGGTAGAAGTGCAGTTCTTC
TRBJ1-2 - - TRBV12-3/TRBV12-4 CASEQGDGYTF TGTGCCAGCGAACAGGGTGACGGCTACACCTTC
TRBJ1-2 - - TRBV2 CASRPEDYGYTF TGTGCCAGCAGGCCGGAGGACTATGGCTACACCTTC
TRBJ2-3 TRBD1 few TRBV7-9 CASSFDRERTDTQYF TGTGCCAGCAGCTTTGACAGGGAGCGCACAGATACGCAGTATTTT
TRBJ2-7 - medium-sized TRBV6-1 CASSEFSFVDTRSYEQYF TGTGCCAGCAGTGAGTTTAGTTTCGTGGACACTCGTTCCTACGAGCAGTACTTC
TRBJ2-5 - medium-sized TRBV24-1 CATSRAVEGTQYF TGTGCCACCAGTCGGGCCGTGGAAGGCACCCAGTACTTC
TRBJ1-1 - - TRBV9 CASSSRANGGAFF TGTGCCAGCAGCTCCCGAGCGAACGGTGGGGCTTTCTTT
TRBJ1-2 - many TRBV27 CASRGAGDGYTF TGTGCCAGCCGAGGGGCAGGCGATGGCTACACCTTC
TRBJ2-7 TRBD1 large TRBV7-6 CASSLGDRGPYEQYF TGTGCCAGCAGCTTAGGGGACAGGGGGCCCTACGAGCAGTACTTC
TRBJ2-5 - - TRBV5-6 CASSLTPGSETQYF TGTGCCAGCAGCCTCACGCCGGGATCGGAGACCCAGTACTTC
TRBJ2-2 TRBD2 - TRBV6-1 CASRQAGTGELFF TGTGCCAGCAGACAAGCGGGGACCGGGGAGCTGTTTTTT
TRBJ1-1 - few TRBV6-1 CASSESTYYGTEAFF TGTGCCAGCAGTGAATCGACTTATTACGGCACTGAAGCTTTCTTT
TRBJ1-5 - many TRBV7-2 CATQPERGNQPQHF TGTGCCACACAACCGGAGAGAGGCAATCAGCCCCAGCATTTT
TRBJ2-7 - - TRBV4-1 CASSPPGTDVYEQYF TGCGCCAGCAGCCCGCCCGGGACGGATGTCTACGAGCAGTACTTC
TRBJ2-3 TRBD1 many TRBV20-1 CSALADRGPADTQYF TGCAGTGCTTTAGCGGACAGGGGGCCAGCAGATACGCAGTATTTT
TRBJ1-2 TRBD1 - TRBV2 CASTGQGYGYTF TGTGCCAGCACCGGACAGGGCTATGGCTACACCTTC
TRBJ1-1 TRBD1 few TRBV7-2 CASRPGGLNTEAFF TGTGCCAGCAGGCCAGGGGGATTGAACACTGAAGCTTTCTTT
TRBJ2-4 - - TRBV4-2 CASSQDSGGAVDIQYF TGTGCCAGCAGCCAAGATTCGGGTGGGGCCGTAGACATTCAGTACTTC